This TCR beta chain is drawn from a study of blood T cell repertoires in COVID-19. Study-wide context: Samples came from the United States, Italy and Spain, spanning acute and convalescent COVID-19. Nucleic acid was either cDNA or gDNA, and it came from T cells, B-cell-depleted T cells, or PBMCs.

Authors' data handling: Estimates of nucleated cell counts were drawn from the amplification of reference gene primers. The method was immunoSEQ multiplex PCR; TCRdb's version includes in-frame clones alone and lacks a portion of them. That table supplies the V and J calls and clone size; D and trimming were determined from the DNA. The sample yields about 270,000 clones, about nine tenths seen once. Germline CDR1 reads SEHNR; CDR2 reads FQNEAQ (reference sequence). Trimming cost V 1 base and J 1 base, with 10 bases left between them. The CDR3 is 15 residues long. The sequenced sample was peripheral blood. The TCR was taken from a man aged 50 or older with acute or convalescent COVID-19. This rearrangement joins TRBV7-9 to TRBJ1-1; D is undetermined. The CDR3 region has the DNA TGTGCCAGCAGCTTAGGTCGTCCGGGGAACACTGAAGCTTTCTTT. Protein product: CASSLGRPGNTEAFF.